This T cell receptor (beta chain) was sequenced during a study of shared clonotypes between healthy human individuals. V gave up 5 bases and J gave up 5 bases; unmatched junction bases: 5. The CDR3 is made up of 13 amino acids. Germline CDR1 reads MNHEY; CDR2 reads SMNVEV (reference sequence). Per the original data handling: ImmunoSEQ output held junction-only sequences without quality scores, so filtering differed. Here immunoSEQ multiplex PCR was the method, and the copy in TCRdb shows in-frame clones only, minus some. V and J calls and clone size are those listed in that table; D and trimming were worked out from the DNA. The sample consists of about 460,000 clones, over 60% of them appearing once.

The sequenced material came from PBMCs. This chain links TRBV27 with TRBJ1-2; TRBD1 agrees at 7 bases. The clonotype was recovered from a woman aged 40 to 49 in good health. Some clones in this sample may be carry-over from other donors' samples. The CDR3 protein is CASSLDREYGYTF. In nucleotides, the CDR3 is TGTGCCAGCAGTCTCGACAGGGAATATGGCTACACCTTC.